The TCR beta chain described here comes from a study of Graves' ophthalmopathy and Graves' hyperthyroidism. Notes on the study in general: The study's model predicted ophthalmopathy progression at about 71% sensitivity and approximately 78% specificity.

Amplified material comprised TCR beta CDR3 regions derived from RNA transcripts. An opening RT-PCR round employed HTBI primers and preceded a second-round multiplex PCR. TCRdb passed the multiplex PCR reads through MiXCR, listing each CDR3 protein once. The sample records about 740,000 distinct CDR3 sequences, roughly 40% being singletons. A note on this clonotype: Its antigen is undetermined.

The junction had 9 bases not matched to a gene; V was cut back by 5 bases and J by 10 bases. The length of the CDR3 is 15 residues. Germline V gene data show CDR1 as MGHDK and CDR2 as SYGVNS. Ophthalmopathy-affected donors exhibited moderate-to-severe activity, CAS ≥3, NOSPECS ≥4, and duration under 3 months. Among the exclusions were patients with other autoimmune diseases, uncontrolled infections, pregnancy or lactation. Clinicians diagnosed using symptoms, serum thyroxine, TRAb, thyroid ultrasound and orbital computed tomography. The chain recombines TRBV25-1 with TRBJ1-6; 9 positions agree with TRBD1. The clonotype originates from an adult man with Graves' ophthalmopathy. Material: peripheral blood. CDR3 sequence: CASSSGQGPGSPLHF. CDR3 sequence (DNA): TGTGCCAGCAGTTCGGGACAGGGCCCGGGATCACCCCTCCACTTT.